These 21 T cell receptor beta chains came from one sample sequenced in a study of blood T cell repertoires in COVID-19. Sequenced by immunoSEQ multiplex PCR; TCRdb stores in-frame clones only, minus some. The table lists around 310,000 clones, 85% to 90% of them singletons. Material: peripheral blood. Receptors were obtained from a woman between 40 and 55 years old with COVID-19, enrolled during active disease.

The chain carries TRBV18 and TRBJ2-5; 10 bases match TRBD1. CDR3 length: 17 amino acids. V lost 5 bases to trimming and J lost 5 bases; unmatched junction nucleotides: 14. Looked up from germline, CDR1 is KGHSH and CDR2 is LQKENI. The CDR3: CASSGSSGTGVRETQYF. The DNA of the CDR3 is TGTGCCAGCTCAGGTTCCTCCGGGACAGGGGTTCGCGAGACCCAGTACTTC.

The chain joins TRBV6-5 to TRBJ1-6; D is perhaps TRBD1 (5 bases). The CDR3 loop spans 14 amino acids. The V gene's germline CDR1 is MNHEY and CDR2 SVGAGI. V was pared by 0 bases and J by 16 bases, with 16 bases between. The CDR3 DNA reads as TGTGCCAGCAGTTACTCGACACAGGACCGAAAGCTCCACTTT. Translated: CASSYSTQDRKLHF.

This chain joins TRBV4-3 and TRBJ1-5, with D possibly matching TRBD1 (5 bases). CDR1 and CDR2 from the germline V gene are LGHNA and YSLEER. This CDR3 region has 14 residues. V was clipped by 0 bases and J by 5 bases, with 8 bases between them. The CDR3 sequence: CASSQEGGHQPQHF. The CDR3 DNA is TGCGCCAGCAGCCAAGAGGGGGGTCATCAGCCCCAGCATTTT.

This clone appeared once. The V gene is TRBV28, the J gene TRBJ1-2; D might be TRBD1 (6 bases). The V end lost 3 bases, the J end lost 5 bases, and 16 bases lay between the germline ends. Germline V gene lookup returns CDR1 MDHEN and CDR2 SYDVKM. CDR3 length: 15 residues. In nucleotides, the CDR3 is TGTGCCAGCAGTTTTCTGGGGGCGACCTTATATGGCTACACCTTC. It is translated as CASSFLGATLYGYTF.

The chain is built from TRBV5-1 and TRBJ1-4; D might be TRBD1 (5 bases). The CDR3 contains 16 residues. V shed 4 bases and J shed 3 bases, with 16 bases lying between them. The germline V gene encodes CDR1 SGHRS and CDR2 YFSETQ. The CDR3 DNA reads TGCGCCAGCAGCCCTGGCGGCCTAGGGGCTAATGAAAAACTGTTTTTT. Its translation is CASSPGGLGANEKLFF. Supplemented by reference TRBV5-1 and TRBJ1-4, the full variable domain reads KAGVTQTPRYLIKTRGQQVTLSCSPISGHRSVSWYQQTPGQGLQFLFEYFSETQRNKGNFPGRFSGRQFSNSRSEMNVSTLELGDSALYLCASSPGGLGANEKLFFGSGTQLSVL.

The V gene is TRBV6-5, the J gene TRBJ2-7, with 10 bases lining up with TRBD1. The CDR3 is 15 residues long. Germline V gene lookup returns CDR1 MNHEY and CDR2 SVGAGI. The V and J ends lost 7 bases and 6 bases, in that order; junction bases with no gene match: 12. This chain's CDR3 is CASTCPPGTGAEQYF. The CDR3 DNA reads as TGTGCCAGCACCTGCCCCCCCGGGACAGGGGCCGAGCAGTACTTC.

This chain uses TRBV4-1 with TRBJ2-3, with 16 bases matching TRBD2. The CDR3 spans 19 residues. Germline values: CDR1 MGHRA, CDR2 YSYEKL. With V trimmed by 2 bases and J by 1 base, 6 bases remained unmatched. The CDR3 region is CASSQLGLAGGPGTDTQYF. CDR3 DNA: TGCGCCAGCAGCCAACTGGGACTAGCGGGAGGGCCGGGCACAGATACGCAGTATTTT.

Comment on this clone: At one boundary the junction diverges from the germline segment, which might be a read error. V gene TRBV7-7 combines with J gene TRBJ2-5, with D tentatively TRBD2 (6 bases). CDR1 is SSHAT and CDR2 is FNYEAQ in the germline V gene (reference sequence). The CDR3 is made up of 16 amino acids. CDR3 in amino acids: CASSLGVAGSGKTQYF. Here the CDR3 DNA reads TGTGCTAGCAGCTTAGGGGTGGCGGGGTCGGGTAAGACCCAGTACTTC.

Here the CDR3 reads CASSRTGSYSNQPQHF. Here the CDR3 DNA reads TGTGCCAGCAGCAGGACAGGCTCCTATAGCAATCAGCCCCAGCATTTT. The chain is built from TRBV7-8 and TRBJ1-5; 7 bases align to TRBD1. After removal of 5 bases from V and 0 bases from J, the junction contained 7 bases not matched to a gene. CDR3 length: 16 residues. CDR1 SGHVS and CDR2 FQNEAQ come from the germline V gene. The variable domain in full, with the rest retrieved from reference TRBV7-8 and TRBJ1-5, is GAGVSQSPRYKVAKRGQDVALRCDPISGHVSLFWYQQALGQGPEFLTYFQNEAQLDKSGLPSDRFFAERPEGSVSTLKIQRTQQEDSAVYLCASSRTGSYSNQPQHFGDGTRLSIL.

The V call is TRBV18, the J call TRBJ2-4, with 12 bases that match TRBD1. V trimming: 3 bases; J trimming: 2 bases; junction bases outside the gene matches: 2. CDR3 length: 16 residues. The V gene's germline CDR1 is KGHSH and CDR2 LQKENI. As DNA, the CDR3 is TGTGCCAGCTCACCGGGACAGGGGGCGACCAAAAACATTCAGTACTTC. This gives the protein CASSPGQGATKNIQYF.

V usage is TRBV11-2 and J usage is TRBJ2-3; D uncertain. CDR3 size: 12 residues. Per germline, CDR1 SGHAT and CDR2 FQNNGV. Trimming removed 1 base at V and 5 bases at J, with 4 bases between. The CDR3 DNA sequence: TGTGCCAGCAGCTTAGCTATAGATACGCAGTATTTT. It is translated as CASSLAIDTQYF.

The chain employs TRBV7-9 and TRBJ2-7, with 8 nucleotides matching TRBD2. Germline CDR1 SEHNR, CDR2 FQNEAQ (reference sequence). This CDR3 region has 13 residues. V dropped 5 bases and J dropped 3; count of bases not matched to a gene: 3. CDR3 in amino acids: CASSTRGGYEQYF. As DNA, the CDR3 is TGTGCCAGCAGCACCCGGGGGGGCTACGAGCAGTACTTC. The full variable domain, with the rest looked up from reference TRBV7-9 and TRBJ2-7, is DTGVSQNPRHKITKRGQNVTFRCDPISEHNRLYWYRQTLGQGPEFLTYFQNEAQLEKSRLLSDRFSAERPKGSFSTLEIQRTEQGDSAMYLCASSTRGGYEQYFGPGTRLTVT.

V is TRBV2 and J is TRBJ1-1; 9 nucleotides match TRBD1. The length of the CDR3 is 17 residues. Germline V gene data show CDR1 as SNHLY and CDR2 as FYNNEI. After removal of 5 bases from V and 1 base from J, the junction contained 11 bases not matched to a gene. CDR3 loop: CASSPDRGHMGNTEAFF. CDR3 nucleotide sequence: TGTGCCAGCAGTCCGGACAGGGGACATATGGGGAACACTGAAGCTTTCTTT.

The chain uses TRBV27 and TRBJ1-6; D remains ambiguous. The length of the CDR3 is 15 residues. Trimming removed 1 base from V and 8 bases from J, with 12 bases in between. Germline assignment: CDR1 MNHEY and CDR2 SMNVEV (reference sequence). The CDR3 protein is CASSLLGGVDSPLHF. The DNA for the CDR3 is TGTGCCAGCAGTTTATTAGGCGGGGTAGATTCACCCCTCCACTTT.

The CDR3 DNA is TGTGCCAGCAGTTACTCGATCCTGGCAAGACTAGCGGGACGTAATGAGCAGTTCTTC. It yields the protein CASSYSILARLAGRNEQFF. This rearrangement joins TRBV6-2 or TRBV6-3 to TRBJ2-1; TRBD2 matches at 11 bases. Per the germline V gene, CDR1 is MNHEY and CDR2 is SVGEGT. J lost 7 bases, V lost 0 bases, and 14 bases had no gene match. This CDR3 is 19 amino acids long.

The sample holds one count of this clone. The V call is TRBV14, the J call TRBJ1-2; D not certain. Germline CDR1 is SGHDN and CDR2 is FVKESK. There are 13 residues in the CDR3. Trimming stripped 3 bases from V and 2 bases from J, with 7 bases between. The CDR3 DNA reads TGTGCCAGCAGCCAGGGGAGGAACTATGGCTACACCTTC. Translating gives CASSQGRNYGYTF. The full variable domain, its missing parts supplied by reference TRBV14 and TRBJ1-2, is EAGVTQFPSHSVIEKGQTVTLRCDPISGHDNLYWYRRVMGKEIKFLLHFVKESKQDESGMPNNRFLAERTGGTYSTLKVQPAELEDSGVYFCASSQGRNYGYTFGSGTRLTVV.

This clone was seen a handful of times. The chain recombines TRBV25-1 with TRBJ1-6, with D hard to call. CDR1 and CDR2 (germline): MGHDK, SYGVNS. Deletions cut 5 bases from V and 6 bases from J, with 17 bases between. The CDR3 spans 16 residues. CDR3 sequence: CASSLTAGSGNSPLHF. CDR3 DNA sequence: TGTGCCAGCAGTCTAACGGCCGGTTCGGGTAATTCACCCCTCCACTTT.

The rearrangement joins TRBV9 to TRBJ1-1, with TRBD1 matching 8 bases. The CDR3 length is 17 residues. The junction had 11 bases not matched to a gene; V was cut back by 4 bases and J by 0 bases. From germline, CDR1 is SGDLS and CDR2 YYNGEE. The CDR3 region has the DNA TGTGCCAGCAGCCCCGCGACAGGGGTCCAAATGAACACTGAAGCTTTCTTT. Protein sequence: CASSPATGVQMNTEAFF.

The chain links TRBV7-2 to TRBJ2-5; TRBD2 aligns across 10 bases. The CDR3 has 15 amino acids. Germline V gene sequence: CDR1 SGHTA, CDR2 FQGNSA. V shed 5 bases, J shed 9 bases, and the junction held 12 bases outside the gene matches. The CDR3 DNA is TGTGCCAGCAGCCGGACTAGCGGCCAGGGTAGGGCCCAGTACTTC. Residues: CASSRTSGQGRAQYF.

This sequence joins TRBV4-3 and TRBJ1-4; 10 nucleotides agree with TRBD1. The V gene end was trimmed by 4 bases and the J gene end by 8 bases; junction bases not matched to a gene: 10. This CDR3 is 16 amino acids long. The germline gives CDR1 LGHNA, CDR2 YSLEER. This CDR3 reads CASSPRVGTGEEKLFF. Written as DNA, the CDR3 is TGCGCCAGCAGCCCCCGGGTAGGGACAGGGGAGGAAAAACTGTTTTTT.

The CDR3 protein is CASSDQGAGSNQPQHF. The DNA for the CDR3 is TGTGCCAGCAGTGACCAGGGGGCGGGCAGCAATCAGCCCCAGCATTTT. The chain joins TRBV2 to TRBJ1-5; the match to TRBD1 covers 8 bases. Germline-derived CDR1 and CDR2 are SNHLY and FYNNEI. The CDR3 has 16 residues. The V gene end was trimmed by 3 bases and the J gene end by 1 base; junction bases not matched to a gene: 5. The full variable domain, rest sourced from reference TRBV2 and TRBJ1-5, is EPEVTQTPSHQVTQMGQEVILRCVPISNHLYFYWYRQILGQKVEFLVSFYNNEISEKSEIFDDQFSVERPDGSNFTLKIRSTKLEDSAMYFCASSDQGAGSNQPQHFGDGTRLSIL.